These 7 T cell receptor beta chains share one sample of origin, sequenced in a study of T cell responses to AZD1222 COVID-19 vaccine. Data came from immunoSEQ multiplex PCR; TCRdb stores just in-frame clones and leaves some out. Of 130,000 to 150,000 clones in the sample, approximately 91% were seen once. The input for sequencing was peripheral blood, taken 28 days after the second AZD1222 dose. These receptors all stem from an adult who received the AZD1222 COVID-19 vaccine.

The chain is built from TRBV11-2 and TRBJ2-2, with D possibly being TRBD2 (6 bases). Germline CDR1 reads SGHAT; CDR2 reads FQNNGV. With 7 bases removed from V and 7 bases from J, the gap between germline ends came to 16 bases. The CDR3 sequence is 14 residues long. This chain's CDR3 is CASTRTNEGGELFF. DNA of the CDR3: TGTGCCAGCACCCGGACTAACGAGGGCGGGGAGCTGTTTTTT. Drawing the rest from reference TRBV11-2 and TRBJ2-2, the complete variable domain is EAGVAQSPRYKIIEKRQSVAFWCNPISGHATLYWYQQILGQGPKLLIQFQNNGVVDDSQLPKDRFSAERLKGVDSTLKIQPAKLEDSAVYLCASTRTNEGGELFFGEGSRLTVL.

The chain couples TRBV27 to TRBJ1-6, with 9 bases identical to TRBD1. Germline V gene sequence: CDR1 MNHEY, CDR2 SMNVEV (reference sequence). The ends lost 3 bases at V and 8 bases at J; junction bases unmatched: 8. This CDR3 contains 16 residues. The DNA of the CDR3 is TGTGCCAGCAGTTTGTCCAAACAGGGGGCCGATTCACCCCTCCACTTT. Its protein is CASSLSKQGADSPLHF.

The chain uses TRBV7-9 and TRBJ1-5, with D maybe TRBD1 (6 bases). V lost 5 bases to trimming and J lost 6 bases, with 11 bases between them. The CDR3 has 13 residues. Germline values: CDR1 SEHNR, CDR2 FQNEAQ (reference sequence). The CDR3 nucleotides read TGTGCCAGCAGCAGGGGGGGCGGTCAGCCCCAGCATTTT. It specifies CASSRGGGQPQHF.

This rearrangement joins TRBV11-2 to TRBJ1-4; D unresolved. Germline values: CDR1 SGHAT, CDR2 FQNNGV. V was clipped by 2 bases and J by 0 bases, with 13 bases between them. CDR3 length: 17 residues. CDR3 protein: CASSLSRREATNEKLFF. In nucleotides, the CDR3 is TGTGCCAGCAGCTTATCCCGGAGGGAGGCAACTAATGAAAAACTGTTTTTT.

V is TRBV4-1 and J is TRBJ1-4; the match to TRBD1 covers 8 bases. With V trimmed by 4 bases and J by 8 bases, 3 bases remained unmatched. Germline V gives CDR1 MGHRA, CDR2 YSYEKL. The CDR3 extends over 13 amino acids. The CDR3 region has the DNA TGCGCCAGCAGCCTAAGACAGGGGGAAAAACTGTTTTTT. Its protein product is CASSLRQGEKLFF.

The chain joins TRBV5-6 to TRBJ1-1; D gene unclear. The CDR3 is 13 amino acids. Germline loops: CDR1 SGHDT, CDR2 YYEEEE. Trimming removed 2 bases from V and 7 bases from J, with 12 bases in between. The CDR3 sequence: CASSLGRRGEAFF. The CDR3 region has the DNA TGTGCCAGCAGCTTAGGGAGACGGGGTGAAGCTTTCTTT.

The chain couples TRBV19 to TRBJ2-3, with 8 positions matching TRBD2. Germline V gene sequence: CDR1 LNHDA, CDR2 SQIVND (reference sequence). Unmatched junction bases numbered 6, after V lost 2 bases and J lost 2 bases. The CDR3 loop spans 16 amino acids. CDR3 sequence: CASSIKAGAITDTQYF. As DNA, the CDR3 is TGTGCCAGTAGTATAAAAGCGGGGGCCATCACAGATACGCAGTATTTT. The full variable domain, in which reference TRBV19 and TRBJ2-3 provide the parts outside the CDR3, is DGGITQSPKYLFRKEGQNVTLSCEQNLNHDAMYWYRQDPGQGLRLIYYSQIVNDFQKGDIAEGYSVSREKKESFPLTVTSAQKNPTAFYLCASSIKAGAITDTQYFGPGTRLTVL.